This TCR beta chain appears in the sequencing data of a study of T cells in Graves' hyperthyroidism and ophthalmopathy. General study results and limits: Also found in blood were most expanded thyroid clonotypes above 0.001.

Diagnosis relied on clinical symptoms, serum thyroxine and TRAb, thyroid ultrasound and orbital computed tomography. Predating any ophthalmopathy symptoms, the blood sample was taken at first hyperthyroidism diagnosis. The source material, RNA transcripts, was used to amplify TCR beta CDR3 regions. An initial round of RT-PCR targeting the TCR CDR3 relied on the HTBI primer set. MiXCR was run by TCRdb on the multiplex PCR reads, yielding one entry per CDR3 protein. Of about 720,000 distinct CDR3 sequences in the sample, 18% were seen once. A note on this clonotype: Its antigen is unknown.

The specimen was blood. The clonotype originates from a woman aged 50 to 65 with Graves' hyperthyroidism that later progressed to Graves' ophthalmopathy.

The CDR3 nucleotides are TGCGCCAGCAGCCAAGTCCCCGCCGGGCGAAATTCACCCCTCCACTTT. This sequence encodes CASSQVPAGRNSPLHF. This rearrangement joins TRBV4-1 to TRBJ1-6; the D is unclear. Trimming took off 1 base at V and 7 bases at J, with 14 bases between the two ends. Germline V gene sequence: CDR1 MGHRA, CDR2 YSYEKL. The CDR3 has 16 residues.